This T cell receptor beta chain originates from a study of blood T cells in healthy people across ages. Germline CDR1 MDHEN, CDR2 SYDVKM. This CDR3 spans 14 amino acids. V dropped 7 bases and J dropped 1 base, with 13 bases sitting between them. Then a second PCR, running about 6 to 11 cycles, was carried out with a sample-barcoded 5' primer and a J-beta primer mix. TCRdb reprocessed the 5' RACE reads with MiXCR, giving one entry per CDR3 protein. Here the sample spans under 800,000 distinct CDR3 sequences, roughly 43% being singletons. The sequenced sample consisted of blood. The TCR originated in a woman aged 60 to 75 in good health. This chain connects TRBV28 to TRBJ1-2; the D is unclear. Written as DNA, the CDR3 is TGTGCCAGCACTCCACAGAATGATAACTATGGCTACACCTTC. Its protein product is CASTPQNDNYGYTF.